These T cell receptor beta chains were read from a single sample in a study of beta chain features in type 1 diabetes. Assay: immunoSEQ multiplex PCR; the TCRdb copy retains only in-frame clones and omits some. The sample shows about 180,000 clones, about 13% of them seen only once. Source material: central memory CD4+ T cells from blood. The receptors were gathered from a woman aged 18-30 years in good health. Both conserved end residues are part of each CDR3. Each record gives: clone size, V gene, J gene, D gene, CDR3 DNA, CDR3 protein. A D gene is named only where the DNA matches it firmly. For some rows the clone size is stated as once, few or many, or as a class when expanded; others skip it.

abundance: .
v_gene: TRBV28
j_gene: TRBJ2-3
d_gene: .
CDR3nt: TGTGCCAGCAGTCAACCGAGGACAGGAGGGGCAGATACGCAGTATTTT
CDR3aa: CASSQPRTGGADTQYF

abundance: .
v_gene: TRBV29-1
j_gene: TRBJ2-7
d_gene: TRBD2
CDR3nt: TGCAGCGTCGCCGGACTAGCGGGACCGTCCTACGAGCAGTACTTC
CDR3aa: CSVAGLAGPSYEQYF

abundance: .
v_gene: TRBV5-5
j_gene: TRBJ2-1
d_gene: .
CDR3nt: TGTGCCAGCAGCCTCCAGACAATCTCCTACAATGAGCAGTTCTTC
CDR3aa: CASSLQTISYNEQFF

abundance: .
v_gene: TRBV2
j_gene: TRBJ2-1
d_gene: TRBD2
CDR3nt: TGTGCCAGCAGTGAGTCGGCGGGAGGGCCCCTCTACAATGAGCAGTTCTTC
CDR3aa: CASSESAGGPLYNEQFF

abundance: .
v_gene: TRBV5-1
j_gene: TRBJ2-3
d_gene: TRBD2
CDR3nt: TGCGCCAGCAGCCCGACTAGCGGGATTACAGATACGCAGTATTTT
CDR3aa: CASSPTSGITDTQYF

abundance: few
v_gene: TRBV7-2
j_gene: TRBJ2-3
d_gene: .
CDR3nt: TGTGCCAGCAGCGCCTACACAGATACGCAGTATTTT
CDR3aa: CASSAYTDTQYF

abundance: .
v_gene: TRBV27
j_gene: TRBJ1-5
d_gene: TRBD1
CDR3nt: TGTGCCAGCTCCGGACAGGGCAGGTCGAATAGCAATCAGCCCCAGCATTTT
CDR3aa: CASSGQGRSNSNQPQHF

abundance: .
v_gene: TRBV5-1
j_gene: TRBJ1-2
d_gene: .
CDR3nt: TGCGCCAGCAGCCCGGGGACAAATAAGGAATATGGCTACACCTTC
CDR3aa: CASSPGTNKEYGYTF

abundance: few
v_gene: TRBV5-1
j_gene: TRBJ2-1
d_gene: .
CDR3nt: TGCGCCAGCAGCTTGGGCGGGACCGGGTCTGGTGAGCAGTTCTTC
CDR3aa: CASSLGGTGSGEQFF

abundance: .
v_gene: TRBV28
j_gene: TRBJ1-1
d_gene: .
CDR3nt: TGTGCCAGCAGTTTAGGACACGCAGCTTTCTTT
CDR3aa: CASSLGHAAFF

abundance: .
v_gene: TRBV2
j_gene: TRBJ1-5
d_gene: TRBD1
CDR3nt: TGTGCCAGCAGTTCGGACAGGGCCTATCAGCCCCAGCATTTT
CDR3aa: CASSSDRAYQPQHF

abundance: few
v_gene: TRBV7-9
j_gene: TRBJ2-1
d_gene: TRBD1
CDR3nt: TGTGCCAGCAGCTTAGGGGACAGGGTACAGTTCTTC
CDR3aa: CASSLGDRVQFF

abundance: few
v_gene: TRBV7-2
j_gene: TRBJ2-7
d_gene: TRBD2
CDR3nt: TGTGCCAGCAGCGGGGGGACTAGCGCCGCCTACGAGCAGTACTTC
CDR3aa: CASSGGTSAAYEQYF

abundance: .
v_gene: TRBV2
j_gene: TRBJ2-7
d_gene: .
CDR3nt: TGTGCCAGCAGGAGCATCTTCTCCTACGAGCAGTACTTC
CDR3aa: CASRSIFSYEQYF

abundance: once
v_gene: TRBV28
j_gene: TRBJ1-4
d_gene: TRBD1
CDR3nt: TGTGCCAGCACCCTGCCCGGGACAGCTAATGAAAAACTGTTTTTT
CDR3aa: CASTLPGTANEKLFF

abundance: few
v_gene: TRBV11-3
j_gene: TRBJ2-1
d_gene: .
CDR3nt: TGTGCCAGCAGAATAACGGGACTGGGATCCTACAATGAGCAGTTCTTC
CDR3aa: CASRITGLGSYNEQFF

abundance: .
v_gene: TRBV13
j_gene: TRBJ1-5
d_gene: .
CDR3nt: TGTGCCAGCAGCTCCTCAGGGGTTAGCAATCAGCCCCAGCATTTT
CDR3aa: CASSSSGVSNQPQHF

abundance: few
v_gene: TRBV27
j_gene: TRBJ2-7
d_gene: TRBD2
CDR3nt: TGTGCCAGCAGTTTGGGGCTAGCGGTCCGTTCCTACGAGCAGTACTTC
CDR3aa: CASSLGLAVRSYEQYF

abundance: few
v_gene: TRBV10-3
j_gene: TRBJ1-5
d_gene: TRBD1
CDR3nt: TGTGCCATCAGTGAGCCAGGGACAGGGAAGACCCAGCATTTT
CDR3aa: CAISEPGTGKTQHF

abundance: .
v_gene: TRBV7-9
j_gene: TRBJ2-4
d_gene: .
CDR3nt: TGTGCCAGCAGCCCAAAAAACATTCAGTACTTC
CDR3aa: CASSPKNIQYF

abundance: .
v_gene: TRBV30
j_gene: TRBJ1-2
d_gene: .
CDR3nt: TGTGCCTGGTCTGGACATTACTATGGCTACACCTTC
CDR3aa: CAWSGHYYGYTF

abundance: .
v_gene: TRBV5-1
j_gene: TRBJ1-2
d_gene: .
CDR3nt: TGCGCCAGCAGACCCCTTCAGGGGTTTAGTGGCTACACCTTC
CDR3aa: CASRPLQGFSGYTF

abundance: .
v_gene: TRBV23-1
j_gene: TRBJ2-2
d_gene: .
CDR3nt: TGCGCCAGCAGTCCGGGGGTTGGCGGGGAGCTGTTTTTT
CDR3aa: CASSPGVGGELFF

abundance: .
v_gene: TRBV5-5
j_gene: TRBJ2-4
d_gene: TRBD2
CDR3nt: TGTGCCAGCAGCTTGGTTCTGTGGGAGGGCGGCAAAAACATTCAGTACTTC
CDR3aa: CASSLVLWEGGKNIQYF

abundance: few
v_gene: TRBV4-1
j_gene: TRBJ2-7
d_gene: TRBD2
CDR3nt: TGCGCCAGCAGCCAAGACGCAAGACTAGCGGGAGGGAGCTCCTACGAGCAGTACTTC
CDR3aa: CASSQDARLAGGSSYEQYF